These 21 T cell receptor beta chains originate from one sample sequenced in a study of T-cell memory formation after mild COVID-19. TCRdb re-called the 5' RACE reads through MiXCR, storing one row per CDR3 protein. The repertoire holds fewer than 250,000 distinct CDR3 sequences, with 27% as singletons. Sequenced material: PBMCs or a T cell subset sorted from them (not recorded which). The receptors originated from an adult woman who had mild COVID-19 (a few samples of this study predate the infection). Cell type and time point are not known.

This clonotype was picked up a small number of times. The chain combines TRBV12-3 or TRBV12-4 with TRBJ2-3; the match to TRBD1 covers 9 bases. The ends lost 3 bases at V and 5 bases at J; junction bases unmatched: 6. The CDR3 has 15 amino acids. CDR3 sequence: CASSFYRGLGDTQYF. DNA for the CDR3: TGTGCCAGCAGTTTCTACAGGGGGCTGGGAGATACGCAGTATTTT.

This clonotype was seen more than once but under ten times. This chain joins TRBV12-3 or TRBV12-4 and TRBJ1-2, with D tentatively TRBD1 (5 bases). V was cut by 6 bases and J by 11 bases, with 22 bases left in between. The CDR3 consists of 14 residues. The CDR3 nucleotides read TGTGCCAGCAGGACCTTCCAGGGTAGTGGTGCTTACACCTTC. Its translation: CASRTFQGSGAYTF.

This chain uses TRBV30 with TRBJ1-1; D not resolved. Trimming left V 3 bases short and J 6 bases short, with 20 bases between. The CDR3 has 15 residues. CDR1 is GTSNPN, CDR2 SVGIG, per germline (reference sequence). The CDR3 reads CAWRTPGSNIAEAFF. The CDR3 nucleotides read TGTGCCTGGAGGACCCCGGGGAGCAATATAGCTGAAGCTTTCTTT.

The chain joins TRBV24-1 to TRBJ2-5; D possibly uses TRBD1 or TRBD2 (5 bases each). The V gene lost 9 bases and the J gene lost 2 bases, with 6 bases spanning the gap. Germline V gene lookup returns CDR1 KGHDR and CDR2 SFDVKD. There are 11 residues in the CDR3. CDR3 coding DNA: TGTGCCACCGAGGGGCAAGAGACCCAGTACTTC. Encoded protein: CATEGQETQYF.

The V call is TRBV7-7, the J call TRBJ2-1; possible D gene TRBD2, 6 bases. The CDR3 is 14 amino acids. Germline-derived CDR1 and CDR2 are SSHAT and FNYEAQ (reference sequence). The V end lost 2 bases, the J end lost 9 bases, and 14 bases lay between the germline ends. DNA for the CDR3: TGTGCCAGCAGCTTATATGGAGGGAGCGGTGAGCAGTTCTTC. It codes for CASSLYGGSGEQFF.

This clonotype was counted between two and nine times. The chain is built from TRBV30 and TRBJ2-7; D unresolved. The CDR3 is 11 amino acids. Trimming cost V 0 bases and J 6 bases, with 6 bases left between them. Germline-derived CDR1 and CDR2 are GTSNPN and SVGIG (reference sequence). The CDR3 sequence: CAWSVYSEQYF. The CDR3 DNA sequence: TGTGCCTGGAGTGTATATTCCGAGCAGTACTTC.

This clonotype turned up a few times. This chain uses TRBV29-1 with TRBJ2-2; 9 nucleotides agree with TRBD1. The CDR3 length is 13 residues. Germline V gene data show CDR1 as SQVTM and CDR2 as ANQGSEA. V shed 6 bases, J shed 7 bases, and the junction held 6 bases outside the gene matches. CDR3 region: CSVRDRVGGELFF. Written as DNA, the CDR3 is TGCAGCGTGAGGGACAGGGTAGGCGGGGAGCTGTTTTTT.

V and J are TRBV20-1 and TRBJ2-5; TRBD2 agrees at 9 bases. Trimming cost V 7 bases and J 4 bases; bases outside gene matches: 19. This CDR3 has 17 residues. Germline CDR1 reads DFQATT; CDR2 reads SNEGSKA (reference sequence). For the CDR3, the DNA is TGCAGTGTTCCCACTAGCGGGTATAGTTATGCGAGAGAGACCCAGTACTTC. It specifies CSVPTSGYSYARETQYF.

The chain links TRBV24-1 to TRBJ2-1; a weak D match, TRBD2 (5 bases). The CDR3 is 16 residues long. The V end lost 0 bases, the J end lost 6 bases, and 14 bases lay between the germline ends. Germline loops: CDR1 KGHDR, CDR2 SFDVKD. The CDR3 spells CATSDLSPVGSNEQFF. DNA for the CDR3: TGTGCCACCAGTGATTTGTCGCCAGTGGGGAGCAATGAGCAGTTCTTC.

This chain links TRBV9 with TRBJ2-1; 8 positions agree with TRBD2. CDR1 and CDR2 from the germline V gene are SGDLS and YYNGEE. The CDR3 is 15 residues long. J lost 7 bases, V lost 4 bases, and 10 bases had no gene match. The CDR3 loop reads CASSPTSGLRNEQFF. In DNA, the CDR3 is TGTGCCAGCAGCCCAACTAGCGGACTTAGGAATGAGCAGTTCTTC.

This clonotype was recorded a few times. V gene TRBV12-3 or TRBV12-4 combines with J gene TRBJ2-6; D might be TRBD1 or TRBD2, each matching 6 bases. Trimming left V 5 bases short and J 1 base short, with 21 bases between. The CDR3 covers 19 residues. The CDR3 DNA is TGTGCCAGCAGTCCCGGGTCGGGGGACACCCATTCTGGGGCCAACGTCCTGACTTTC. It is translated as CASSPGSGDTHSGANVLTF.

This clonotype has only a few counts. The V and J genes are TRBV10-3 and TRBJ1-2, with 7 bases identical to TRBD1. This CDR3 has 18 amino acids. Per the germline V gene, CDR1 is ENHRY and CDR2 is SYGVKD. V shed 4 bases, J shed 3 bases, and the junction held 17 bases outside the gene matches. Here the CDR3 reads CAISARNSEGGPDYGYTF. In DNA form, the CDR3 reads TGTGCCATCAGTGCCCGCAATTCGGAAGGGGGCCCTGACTATGGCTACACCTTC.

J is TRBJ1-1 and V is TRBV6-5; weak D call: TRBD1 (5 bases). The ends were cut back, 4 bases at V and 1 base at J, with 13 bases in the middle. The germline gives CDR1 MNHEY, CDR2 SVGAGI. The CDR3 runs to 15 residues. The CDR3 sequence: CASSFTGQGNTEAFF. CDR3 nucleotide sequence: TGTGCCAGCAGTTTTACGGGGCAGGGGAACACTGAAGCTTTCTTT.

This clonotype was counted only a few times. The V call is TRBV4-3, the J call TRBJ2-1; D gene unclear. This CDR3 is built from 16 residues. Trimming left V 0 bases short and J 0 bases short, with 9 bases between. In germline, CDR1 is LGHNA, CDR2 YSLEER. The CDR3 DNA is TGCGCCAGCAGCCAAGATTTTCGGACCTCCTACAATGAGCAGTTCTTC. The encoded protein is CASSQDFRTSYNEQFF.

This clonotype was seen a handful of times. The chain carries TRBV6-5 and TRBJ1-2, with D possibly TRBD1 on 6 matching bases. CDR1 MNHEY and CDR2 SVGAGI come from the germline V gene. There are 15 residues in the CDR3. The ends were cut back, 5 bases at V and 2 bases at J, with 15 bases in the middle. CDR3 protein: CASSPSGGANYGYTF. The DNA for the CDR3 is TGTGCCAGCAGTCCATCCGGGGGGGCGAACTATGGCTACACCTTC.

The chain uses TRBV25-1 and TRBJ1-3; 11 nucleotides match TRBD1. The V gene's germline CDR1 is MGHDK and CDR2 SYGVNS. V shed 4 bases, J shed 0 bases, and the junction held 14 bases outside the gene matches. The CDR3 is 20 residues long. CDR3 loop: CASSGLLGQGALGSGNTIYF. DNA of the CDR3: TGTGCCAGCAGTGGCCTACTCGGACAGGGGGCGTTAGGCTCTGGAAACACCATATATTTT.

This clonotype was found a few times. The J gene is TRBJ2-3, the V gene TRBV20-1, with TRBD2 as a possible D gene (6 bases). CDR1 is DFQATT, CDR2 SNEGSKA, per germline (reference sequence). With 1 base removed from V and 0 bases from J, the gap between germline ends came to 11 bases. The CDR3 is 15 amino acids. The CDR3 DNA sequence: TGCAGTGCTAGAGGACTAGATCTTAGCACAGATACGCAGTATTTT. Its translation: CSARGLDLSTDTQYF.

This chain links TRBV6-1 with TRBJ2-7, with 9 bases identical to TRBD1. Germline CDR1 and CDR2: MNHNS and SASEGT. The CDR3 is 15 amino acids. V was clipped by 6 bases and J by 1 base; unmatched bases: 7. The CDR3 reads CASRKPGTGSYEQYF. DNA of the CDR3: TGTGCCAGCAGGAAGCCCGGGACAGGGTCCTACGAGCAGTACTTC.

The chain uses TRBV3-1 and TRBJ2-6, with 9 bases fitting TRBD1. CDR1 and CDR2 (germline): LGHDT, YNNKEL (reference sequence). Germline trimming cut 1 base from V and 2 bases from J; bases unmatched to any gene: 6. The CDR3 loop spans 18 amino acids. The chain's CDR3 is CASSQVTGGGTGANVLTF. The CDR3 DNA sequence: TGTGCCAGCAGCCAAGTTACAGGGGGCGGGACTGGGGCCAACGTCCTGACTTTC.

V gene TRBV4-1 combines with J gene TRBJ2-3; D possibly corresponds to TRBD2 (6 bases). V gave up 1 base and J gave up 5 bases, with 10 bases separating them. This CDR3 is built from 14 residues. The V gene's germline CDR1 is MGHRA and CDR2 YSYEKL. The CDR3 region is CASSQGRVKDTQYF. The CDR3 DNA is TGCGCCAGCAGCCAAGGGAGGGTCAAAGATACGCAGTATTTT.

The chain employs TRBV6-5 and TRBJ2-1; a weak D match, TRBD1 (6 bases). V lost 6 bases to trimming and J lost 2 bases, with 11 bases between them. CDR1 MNHEY and CDR2 SVGAGI come from the germline V gene. This CDR3 spans 14 amino acids. The DNA for the CDR3 is TGTGCCAGCAGGTCGGCAGGGGCCTACAATGAGCAGTTCTTC. It specifies CASRSAGAYNEQFF.